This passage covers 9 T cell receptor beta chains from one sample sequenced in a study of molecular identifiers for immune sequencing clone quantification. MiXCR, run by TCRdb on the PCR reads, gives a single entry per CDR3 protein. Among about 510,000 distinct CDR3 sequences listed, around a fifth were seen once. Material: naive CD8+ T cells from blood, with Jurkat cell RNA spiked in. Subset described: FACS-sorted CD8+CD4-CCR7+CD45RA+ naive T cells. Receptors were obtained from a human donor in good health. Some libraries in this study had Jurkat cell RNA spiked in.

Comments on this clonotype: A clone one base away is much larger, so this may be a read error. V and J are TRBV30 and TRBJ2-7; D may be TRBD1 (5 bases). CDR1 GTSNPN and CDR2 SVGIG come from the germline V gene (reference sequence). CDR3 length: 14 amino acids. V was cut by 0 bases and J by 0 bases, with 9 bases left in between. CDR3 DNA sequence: TGTGCCTGGAGTGTCATGGGGCGCTCCTACGAGCAGTACTTC. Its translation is CAWSVMGRSYEQYF.

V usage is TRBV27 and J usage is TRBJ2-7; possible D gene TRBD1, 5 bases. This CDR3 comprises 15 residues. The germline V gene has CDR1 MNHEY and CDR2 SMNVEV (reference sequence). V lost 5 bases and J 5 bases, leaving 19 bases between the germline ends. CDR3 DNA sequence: TGTGCCAGCAGTCTTAACTCAGGGTGGTCAGACGAGCAGTACTTC. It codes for CASSLNSGWSDEQYF.

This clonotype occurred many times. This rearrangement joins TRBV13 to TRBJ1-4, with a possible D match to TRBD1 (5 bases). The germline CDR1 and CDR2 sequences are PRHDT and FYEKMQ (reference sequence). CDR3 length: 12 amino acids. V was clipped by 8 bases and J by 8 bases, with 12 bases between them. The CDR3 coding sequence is TGTGCCAGCGGGGACTTGGAAGAAAAACTGTTTTTT. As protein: CASGDLEEKLFF. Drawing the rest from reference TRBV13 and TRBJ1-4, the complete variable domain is AAGVIQSPRHLIKEKRETATLKCYPIPRHDTVYWYQQGPGQDPQFLISFYEKMQSDKGSIPDRFSAQQFSDYHSELNMSSLELGDSALYFCASGDLEEKLFFGSGTQLSVL.

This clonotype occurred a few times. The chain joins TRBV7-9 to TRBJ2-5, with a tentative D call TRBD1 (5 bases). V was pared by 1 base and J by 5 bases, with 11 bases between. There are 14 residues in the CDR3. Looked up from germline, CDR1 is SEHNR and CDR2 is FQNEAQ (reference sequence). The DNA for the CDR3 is TGTGCCAGCAGCTTAGACAGGATGGTTGAGACCCAGTACTTC. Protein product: CASSLDRMVETQYF. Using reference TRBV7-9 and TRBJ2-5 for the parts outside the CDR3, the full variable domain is DTGVSQNPRHKITKRGQNVTFRCDPISEHNRLYWYRQTLGQGPEFLTYFQNEAQLEKSRLLSDRFSAERPKGSFSTLEIQRTEQGDSAMYLCASSLDRMVETQYFGPGTRLLVL.

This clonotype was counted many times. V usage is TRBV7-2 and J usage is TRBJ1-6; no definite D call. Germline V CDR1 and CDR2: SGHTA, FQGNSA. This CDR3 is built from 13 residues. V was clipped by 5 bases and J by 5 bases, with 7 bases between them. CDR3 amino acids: CASSPTHNSPLHF. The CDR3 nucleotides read TGTGCCAGCAGCCCGACGCATAATTCACCCCTCCACTTT.

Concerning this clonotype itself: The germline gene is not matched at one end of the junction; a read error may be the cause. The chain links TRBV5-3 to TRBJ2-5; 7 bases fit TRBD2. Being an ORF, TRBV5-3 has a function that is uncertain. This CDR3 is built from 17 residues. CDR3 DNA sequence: TGTGCCAGCAGCTTGGTAGGCCTGGGTAGCGGGCAAGAGACCCAGTACTTC. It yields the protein CASSLVGLGSGQETQYF.

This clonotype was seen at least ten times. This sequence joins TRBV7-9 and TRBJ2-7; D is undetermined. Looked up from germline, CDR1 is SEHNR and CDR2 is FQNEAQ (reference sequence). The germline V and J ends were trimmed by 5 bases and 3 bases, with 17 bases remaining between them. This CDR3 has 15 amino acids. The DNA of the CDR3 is TGTGCCAGCAGCCCTAGGACCGAGAACCACTACGAGCAGTACTTC. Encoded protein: CASSPRTENHYEQYF.

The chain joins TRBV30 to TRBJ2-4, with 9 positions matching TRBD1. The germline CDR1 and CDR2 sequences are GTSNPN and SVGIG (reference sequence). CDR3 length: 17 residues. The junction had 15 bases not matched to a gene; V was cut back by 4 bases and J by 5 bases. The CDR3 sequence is CAWMDQDRGASENIQYF. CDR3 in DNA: TGTGCCTGGATGGATCAAGACAGGGGGGCGTCCGAAAACATTCAGTACTTC.

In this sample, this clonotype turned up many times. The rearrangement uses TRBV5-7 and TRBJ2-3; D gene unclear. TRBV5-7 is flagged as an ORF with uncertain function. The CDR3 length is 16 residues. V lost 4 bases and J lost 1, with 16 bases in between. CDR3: CASSPSPLPGTDTQYF. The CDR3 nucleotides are TGTGCCAGCAGCCCATCACCTCTACCAGGCACAGATACGCAGTATTTT.